Shown below are 22 T cell receptor beta chains from a single sample sequenced in a study of a mutant IDH1 vaccine in newly diagnosed glioma. Repertoires were generated with immunoSEQ multiplex PCR, while TCRdb's copy carries only in-frame clones and drops some. Of approximately 40,000 clones listed, around 78% were seen once; the top ten hold roughly 5.5%. Indicated time point: week 5, during vaccination. Vaccination comprised doses that each held 300 ug of mutant IDH1 20-mer peptide, plus topical imiquimod. These receptors are not linked to any known antigen. This specimen was PBMCs, taken from a glioma patient whose treatment included an IDH1 peptide vaccine. These receptors originate from a man in his forties with glioma.

This clone was seen just once. The rearrangement joins TRBV6-1 to TRBJ2-3; 8 positions agree with TRBD1. Looked up from germline, CDR1 is MNHNS and CDR2 is SASEGT. With 5 bases clipped from V and 3 bases from J, the junction kept 4 bases outside the gene matches. This CDR3 comprises 14 residues. CDR3 amino acids: CASSLDRVTDTQYF. In DNA form, the CDR3 reads TGTGCCAGCAGTCTGGACAGGGTAACAGATACGCAGTATTTT.

The rearrangement uses TRBV30 and TRBJ1-1; D not resolved. In germline, CDR1 is GTSNPN, CDR2 SVGIG (reference sequence). The CDR3 runs to 13 residues. The ends were cut back, 7 bases at V and 1 base at J, with 13 bases in the middle. CDR3 sequence reads: CASGRRGNTEAFF. DNA for the CDR3: TGTGCCTCAGGACGGCGGGGGAACACTGAAGCTTTCTTT.

The rearrangement joins TRBV13 to TRBJ1-1, with TRBD1 as a possible D gene (5 bases). V lost 4 bases to trimming and J lost 0 bases, with 12 bases between them. The CDR3 consists of 15 residues. Germline V CDR1 and CDR2: PRHDT, FYEKMQ (reference sequence). CDR3 loop: CASSSPSDMNTEAFF. The CDR3 region has the DNA TGTGCCAGCAGCTCCCCGTCGGACATGAACACTGAAGCTTTCTTT.

In DNA, the CDR3 is TGTGCCAGCAGCTCAATACCGGGACTAGCGGGGGGATCCGGAGAGACCCAGTACTTC. It encodes CASSSIPGLAGGSGETQYF. The rearrangement uses TRBV5-6 and TRBJ2-5; the match to TRBD2 covers 15 bases. This CDR3 spans 19 amino acids. In germline, CDR1 is SGHDT, CDR2 YYEEEE. Germline trimming cut 3 bases from V and 4 bases from J; bases unmatched to any gene: 13.

V and J are TRBV7-6 and TRBJ1-5; TRBD1 matches at 10 bases. Trimming at V came to 3 bases and at J to 5 bases, leaving 4 bases not matched to a gene. From germline, CDR1 is SGHVS and CDR2 FNYEAQ. There are 15 residues in the CDR3. DNA of the CDR3: TGTGCCAGCAGCTTGATGGACAGGGGGGATCAGCCCCAGCATTTT. Translating it yields CASSLMDRGDQPQHF.

The chain is built from TRBV5-4 and TRBJ2-4; 8 bases fit TRBD1. Germline CDR1 reads SGHNT; CDR2 reads YYREEE (reference sequence). This CDR3 has 13 amino acids. Trimming cost V 4 bases and J 5 bases; bases outside gene matches: 2. In nucleotides, the CDR3 is TGTGCCAGCAGCCTGACAGGGGAAAACATTCAGTACTTC. This encodes CASSLTGENIQYF.

The V gene is TRBV19, the J gene TRBJ2-7; the D gene is possibly TRBD1 (5 bases). Germline-derived CDR1 and CDR2 are LNHDA and SQIVND (reference sequence). Trimming took 5 bases from V and 2 from J, leaving 10 bases between them. The length of the CDR3 is 13 residues. As DNA, the CDR3 is TGTGCCAGTAGTCCCGACAGACCCTACGAGCAGTACTTC. Translating it yields CASSPDRPYEQYF.

The chain has TRBV28 and TRBJ1-1; D unresolved. Trimming cost V 4 bases and J 3 bases, with 12 bases left between them. Germline loops: CDR1 MDHEN, CDR2 SYDVKM. The CDR3 extends over 14 amino acids. The CDR3 DNA follows: TGTGCCAGCAGTTCCGGGCCCCCGGACACTGAAGCTTTCTTT. This sequence encodes CASSSGPPDTEAFF.

V usage is TRBV15 and J usage is TRBJ1-5; TRBD1 agrees at 7 bases. This CDR3 spans 18 amino acids. Trimming at V came to 1 base and at J to 4 bases, leaving 13 bases not matched to a gene. The V gene's germline CDR1 is LNHNV and CDR2 YYDKDF (reference sequence). CDR3 protein: CATSRVTQGQLWNQPQHF. DNA for the CDR3: TGTGCCACCAGCAGAGTTACCCAGGGACAGTTGTGGAATCAGCCCCAGCATTTT.

V is TRBV5-1 and J is TRBJ1-1, with D possibly TRBD1 on 5 matching bases. Trimming cost V 5 bases and J 0 bases, with 14 bases left between them. The germline V gene encodes CDR1 SGHRS and CDR2 YFSETQ. The CDR3 is 15 amino acids. The CDR3 bases are TGCGCCAGCAGTCCACAGACAGTCATGAACACTGAAGCTTTCTTT. It specifies CASSPQTVMNTEAFF.

The gene calls are TRBV5-1 and TRBJ2-1; TRBD2 aligns across 7 bases. CDR1 and CDR2 (germline): SGHRS, YFSETQ. The trim removed 5 bases at V and 5 bases at J, leaving 7 bases unmatched. The CDR3 has 14 amino acids. The CDR3 DNA reads TGCGCCAGCAGGGAGGGACTACCGCACAATGAGCAGTTCTTC. This translates into CASREGLPHNEQFF.

V gene TRBV10-3 combines with J gene TRBJ2-1; D unclear. The germline V gene encodes CDR1 ENHRY and CDR2 SYGVKD. The CDR3 sequence is 13 residues long. Trimming stripped 6 bases from V and 4 bases from J, with 10 bases between. Written as DNA, the CDR3 is TGTGCCATCAGGCCGGGCCTATACAATGAGCAGTTCTTC. It translates to CAIRPGLYNEQFF.

This clone was observed once. This rearrangement joins TRBV18 to TRBJ2-7, with 11 bases identical to TRBD1. Trimming took 3 bases from V and 0 from J; bases not matched to a gene: 7. Germline CDR1 reads KGHSH; CDR2 reads LQKENI. The CDR3 is 17 residues long. The CDR3 sequence: CASSPRGTGGISYEQYF. CDR3 sequence (DNA): TGTGCCAGCTCACCGCGTGGGACAGGGGGGATCTCCTACGAGCAGTACTTC.

The sample holds one count of this clone. The V and J genes are TRBV6-1 and TRBJ2-3; 9 nucleotides agree with TRBD2. Trimming cost V 2 bases and J 6 bases; bases outside gene matches: 9. CDR1 and CDR2 (germline): MNHNS, SASEGT. The length of the CDR3 is 16 residues. The CDR3 spells CASSERAGGVRDTQYF. Here the CDR3 DNA reads TGTGCCAGCAGTGAACGGGCGGGGGGGGTCAGGGATACGCAGTATTTT.

The chain is built from TRBV7-9 and TRBJ2-7; 7 bases match TRBD1. The germline V gene has CDR1 SEHNR and CDR2 FQNEAQ (reference sequence). The V gene end was trimmed by 5 bases and the J gene end by 2 bases; junction bases not matched to a gene: 9. This CDR3 has 15 amino acids. Written as DNA, the CDR3 is TGTGCCAGCAGCACAGGGGTAGGGACGACCTACGAGCAGTACTTC. The encoded protein is CASSTGVGTTYEQYF. The full variable domain, its missing parts supplied by reference TRBV7-9 and TRBJ2-7, is DTGVSQNPRHKITKRGQNVTFRCDPISEHNRLYWYRQTLGQGPEFLTYFQNEAQLEKSRLLSDRFSAERPKGSFSTLEIQRTEQGDSAMYLCASSTGVGTTYEQYFGPGTRLTVT.

The chain carries TRBV19 and TRBJ1-2; 10 bases match TRBD1. The V gene end was trimmed by 9 bases and the J gene end by 4 bases; junction bases not matched to a gene: 5. Germline CDR1 LNHDA, CDR2 SQIVND (reference sequence). The CDR3 contains 13 residues. CDR3 sequence (DNA): TGTGCCAGCAGAGGGGACAGGGGCTATGGCTACACCTTC. Encoded protein: CASRGDRGYGYTF.

The V gene is TRBV6-5, the J gene TRBJ1-1, with D possibly TRBD1 on 6 matching bases. Trimming took 4 bases from V and 6 from J, leaving 15 bases between them. The germline V gene has CDR1 MNHEY and CDR2 SVGAGI. This CDR3 contains 14 residues. The CDR3 bases are TGTGCCAGCAGTTCGTGGGGGCCGTCCTCTGAAGCTTTCTTT. This translates into CASSSWGPSSEAFF.

This rearrangement joins TRBV19 to TRBJ1-2; no firm D call. The CDR3 totals 11 residues. Germline V gives CDR1 LNHDA, CDR2 SQIVND (reference sequence). V was cut by 6 bases and J by 9 bases, with 11 bases left in between. The CDR3 DNA sequence: TGTGCCAGTAGAATCGCCAGGAGCTACACCTTC. Its protein is CASRIARSYTF.

This clone was found a few times. The chain employs TRBV14 and TRBJ2-1, with a possible D match to TRBD2 (6 bases). The CDR3 consists of 16 residues. Germline values: CDR1 SGHDN, CDR2 FVKESK. V lost 2 bases and J lost 7, with 18 bases in between. CDR3 region: CASSQLAFPSGNEQFF. The CDR3 nucleotides are TGTGCCAGCAGCCAACTAGCGTTCCCTTCGGGGAATGAGCAGTTCTTC.

The V call is TRBV30, the J call TRBJ1-6, with 8 bases aligning to TRBD1. The trim removed 2 bases at V and 8 bases at J, leaving 5 bases unmatched. This CDR3 has 14 residues. Looked up from germline, CDR1 is GTSNPN and CDR2 is SVGIG (reference sequence). The DNA of the CDR3 is TGTGCCTGGAGTCACCGGGACAGGTATTCACCCCTCCACTTT. It codes for CAWSHRDRYSPLHF.

The V call is TRBV5-1, the J call TRBJ2-7; 7 bases align to TRBD1. CDR3 length equals 12 residues. Germline CDR1 and CDR2: SGHRS and YFSETQ. V lost 4 bases to trimming and J lost 5 bases; unmatched junction nucleotides: 3. CDR3 region: CASSPDRDEQYF. CDR3 bases: TGCGCCAGCAGCCCCGACAGGGACGAGCAGTACTTC.

The gene calls are TRBV2 and TRBJ1-2; D uncertain. Germline V gives CDR1 SNHLY, CDR2 FYNNEI. The CDR3 runs to 13 residues. V dropped 4 bases and J dropped 6 bases, with 12 bases sitting between them. The CDR3 DNA follows: TGTGCCAGCAGTGGACCTCGGGGTAATGGCTACACCTTC. It is translated as CASSGPRGNGYTF.